Sequencing of this TCR beta chain was carried out in a study of blood T cell repertoires in COVID-19. Using immunoSEQ multiplex PCR, the repertoire was profiled, and TCRdb retains in-frame clones only, with some absent. The sample contains about 110,000 clones, 82% of which appear only once. With 0 bases clipped from V and 1 base from J, the junction kept 7 bases outside the gene matches. Per the germline V gene, CDR1 is SGHNT and CDR2 is YENEEA. This CDR3 comprises 18 residues. Sequencing was carried out using peripheral blood. V and J are TRBV11-3 and TRBJ2-2; TRBD1 aligns across 8 bases. This clonotype was sampled from a man in his sixties or seventies with acute or convalescent COVID-19. DNA for the CDR3: TGTGCCAGCAGCTTAGAAGGATATGGGACAGGGAACACCGGGGAGCTGTTTTTT. Protein sequence: CASSLEGYGTGNTGELFF.